Below, one T cell receptor (beta chain) is given with its context. The antigen remains undetermined. Other DNA sequences of this sample code for an identical CDR3. These data are taken from a study of Ad26.COV2.S vaccination and SARS-CoV-2 variants. Overall study context: In the study, Ad26.COV2.S was injected intramuscularly once, or twice 56 days apart.

Libraries were prepared by immunoSEQ multiplex PCR; TCRdb keeps only in-frame clonotypes and omits some of them. The table lists about 350,000 clones, approximately 90% of them singletons. V shed 3 bases and J shed 0 bases, with 6 bases lying between them. Germline values: CDR1 SEHNR, CDR2 FQNEAQ (reference sequence). The CDR3 is made up of 13 amino acids. Points from the study as a whole: A substantial breadth of spike-specific CD8+ and CD4+ T cell responses after vaccination has been reported.

Treatment of the sample: approximately 18 received Ad26.COV2.S at low or high dose, single or two shots; 5 received placebo; per-sample allocation not given. Repertoires come from day 63 after the first vaccine or placebo injection. The sample consisted of peripheral blood, taken in a trial of Ad26.COV2.S vaccine versus placebo. This clonotype was obtained from a person aged 18 to 65 who received the Ad26.COV2.S COVID-19 vaccine or a placebo. The V call is TRBV7-9, the J call TRBJ2-7; D possibly uses TRBD1 or TRBD2 (5 bases each). Here the CDR3 DNA reads TGTGCCAGCAGCTTTGGGGGCTCCTACGAGCAGTACTTC. It specifies CASSFGGSYEQYF.